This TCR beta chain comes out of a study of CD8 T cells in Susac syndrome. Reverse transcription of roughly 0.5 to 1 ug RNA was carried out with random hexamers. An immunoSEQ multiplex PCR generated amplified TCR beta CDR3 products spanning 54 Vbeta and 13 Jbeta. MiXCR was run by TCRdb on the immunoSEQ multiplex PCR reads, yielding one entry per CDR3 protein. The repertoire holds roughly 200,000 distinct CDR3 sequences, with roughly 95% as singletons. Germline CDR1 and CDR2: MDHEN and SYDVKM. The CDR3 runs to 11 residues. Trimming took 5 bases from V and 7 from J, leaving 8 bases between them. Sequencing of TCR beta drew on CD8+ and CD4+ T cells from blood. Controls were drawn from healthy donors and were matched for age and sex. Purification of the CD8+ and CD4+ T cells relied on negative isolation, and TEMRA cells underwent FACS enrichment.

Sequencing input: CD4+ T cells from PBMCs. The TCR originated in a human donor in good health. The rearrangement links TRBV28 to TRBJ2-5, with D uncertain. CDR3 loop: CASSVYWTQYF. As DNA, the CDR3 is TGTGCCAGCAGTGTCTATTGGACCCAGTACTTC.